This T cell receptor beta chain was retrieved from a study of cytomegalovirus exposure and HLA in healthy donors. This clone was detected only once. Only in-frame clones appear in the TCRdb table, and some are missing; sequencing was by immunoSEQ multiplex PCR. This table holds approximately 200,000 clones, 81% found once. The CDR3 is 15 amino acids. The germline V gene has CDR1 SGHAT and CDR2 FQNNGV. Trimming stripped 3 bases from V and 0 bases from J, with 9 bases between. This sequence joins TRBV11-2 and TRBJ1-5; TRBD1 might be the D (5 bases). The TCR was taken from a woman in her 30s in good health and CMV-seronegative. Material: PBMCs. The CDR3 sequence: CASSLGGNSNQPQHF. CDR3 nucleotide sequence: TGTGCCAGCAGCTTGGGGGGGAATAGCAATCAGCCCCAGCATTTT.